What follows are 18 T cell receptor beta chains derived from one specimen sequenced in a study of beta chain features in type 1 diabetes. TCRB transcripts that were expressed got sequenced, as all of the isolated RNA had been reverse transcribed. Data came from immunoSEQ multiplex PCR; TCRdb stores just in-frame clones and leaves some out. The data show under 90,000 clones, 30% to 40% seen once. Specimen: stem cell memory CD4+ T cells from blood. All receptors come from a young woman in good health.

The genes are TRBV5-1 and TRBJ2-3; 8 bases align to TRBD1. The junction had 16 bases not matched to a gene; V was cut back by 2 bases and J by 11 bases. Per the germline V gene, CDR1 is SGHRS and CDR2 is YFSETQ. This CDR3 region has 16 residues. CDR3 residues: CASSFTHLQGQGMQYF. The DNA for the CDR3 is TGCGCCAGCAGCTTTACGCACCTCCAAGGACAGGGAATGCAGTATTTT.

This chain joins TRBV5-1 and TRBJ1-1; 7 nucleotides align to TRBD1. V was pared by 3 bases and J by 3 bases, with 8 bases of the junction left unmatched. The length of the CDR3 is 15 residues. The germline V gene encodes CDR1 SGHRS and CDR2 YFSETQ. The CDR3 reads CASSWGQTLYTEAFF. The CDR3 region has the DNA TGCGCCAGCAGCTGGGGACAGACTCTTTACACTGAAGCTTTCTTT.

In this sample, this clone turned up many times. This chain uses TRBV23-1 with TRBJ2-7; D possibly corresponds to TRBD1 (6 bases). Being an ORF, TRBV23-1 has a function that is uncertain. The CDR3 is 15 residues long. V lost 0 bases and J 5 bases, leaving 14 bases between the germline ends. The CDR3 region is CASSQSNRVLNEQYF. CDR3 DNA: TGCGCCAGCAGTCAATCGAACAGGGTCCTCAACGAGCAGTACTTC.

The chain carries TRBV30 and TRBJ2-7, with 9 bases that match TRBD1. The CDR3 is made up of 16 amino acids. V lost 2 bases and J lost 2; bases outside the gene matches: 10. Looked up from germline, CDR1 is GTSNPN and CDR2 is SVGIG (reference sequence). CDR3 nucleotide sequence: TGTGCCTGGAGTCCCCCGGACAGGGGCAAACCCTACGAGCAGTACTTC. Translating gives CAWSPPDRGKPYEQYF. The full variable domain, its missing parts supplied by reference TRBV30 and TRBJ2-7, is SQTIHQWPATLVQPVGSPLSLECTVEGTSNPNLYWYRQAAGRGLQLLFYSVGIGQISSEVPQNLSASRPQDRQFILSSKKLLLSDSGFYLCAWSPPDRGKPYEQYFGPGTRLTVT.

This clone was detected a few times. The chain is built from TRBV11-1 and TRBJ1-2, with D perhaps TRBD1 (5 bases). CDR1 and CDR2 (germline): SGHAT, FQDESV (reference sequence). CDR3 size: 16 residues. V was cut by 7 bases and J by 1 base, with 19 bases left in between. The CDR3 loop reads CASTKAKGRGNYGYTF. The DNA of the CDR3 is TGTGCCAGCACCAAGGCAAAAGGAAGGGGTAACTATGGCTACACCTTC.

The chain combines TRBV6-5 with TRBJ2-3; possibly TRBD2 for D (7 bases). Germline V gene data show CDR1 as MNHEY and CDR2 as SVGAGI. Trimming pared 2 bases from V and 4 bases from J, leaving 16 bases between. The CDR3 has 16 amino acids. CDR3 loop: CASSYGGGGQPDTQYF. The CDR3 nucleotides read TGTGCCAGCAGTTACGGGGGCGGGGGACAACCAGATACGCAGTATTTT.

This chain uses TRBV4-1 with TRBJ1-1; 9 nucleotides agree with TRBD1. Trimming cost V 4 bases and J 11 bases; bases outside gene matches: 2. This CDR3 region has 11 residues. Germline V gene data show CDR1 as MGHRA and CDR2 as YSYEKL. The CDR3 sequence is CASSRGQGAFF. In nucleotides, the CDR3 is TGCGCCAGCAGCCGAGGACAGGGGGCTTTCTTT.

This clone came up a few times. V gene TRBV11-2 combines with J gene TRBJ2-5; 9 positions match TRBD2. The CDR3 length is 14 residues. V was pared by 3 bases and J by 7 bases, with 6 bases of the junction left unmatched. CDR1 SGHAT and CDR2 FQNNGV come from the germline V gene. Here the CDR3 reads CASSLWREGGTQYF. CDR3 nucleotide sequence: TGTGCCAGCAGCTTGTGGCGGGAGGGCGGGACCCAGTACTTC.

The chain joins TRBV6-5 to TRBJ1-3, with D perhaps TRBD1 (6 bases). This CDR3 has 14 residues. V was trimmed by 5 bases and J by 4 bases, leaving 12 bases between them. CDR1 is MNHEY, CDR2 SVGAGI, per germline. CDR3 region: CASSPGDSGNTIYF. CDR3 DNA: TGTGCCAGCAGTCCAGGGGATTCGGGAAACACCATATATTTT.

In this sample, this clone turned up a few times. The genes are TRBV6-5 and TRBJ1-2; 9 nucleotides agree with TRBD1. Germline V gene sequence: CDR1 MNHEY, CDR2 SVGAGI. The J segment lost 3 bases and the V segment lost 0 bases, leaving 5 bases of the junction unmatched. The CDR3 contains 16 residues. CDR3 in amino acids: CASSYSNTGGYYGYTF. The CDR3 bases are TGTGCCAGCAGTTACTCGAATACAGGGGGCTACTATGGCTACACCTTC.

This clone turned up a few times. The gene calls are TRBV7-8 and TRBJ2-3, with D possibly matching TRBD1 (5 bases). The CDR3 has 15 amino acids. The germline V gene has CDR1 SGHVS and CDR2 FQNEAQ. The germline V and J ends were trimmed by 4 bases and 0 bases, with 11 bases remaining between them. Here the CDR3 reads CASSSRQLSTDTQYF. Here the CDR3 DNA reads TGTGCCAGCAGCTCTCGACAGCTAAGCACAGATACGCAGTATTTT.

This clone was counted many times. V usage is TRBV10-3 and J usage is TRBJ2-1, with unresolved D. This CDR3 spans 13 amino acids. CDR1 ENHRY and CDR2 SYGVKD come from the germline V gene. V gave up 4 bases and J gave up 8 bases, with 12 bases separating them. CDR3 DNA sequence: TGTGCCATCAGTGTGGCTAGAGACGATGAGCAGTTCTTC. It specifies CAISVARDDEQFF.

The J gene is TRBJ2-1, the V gene TRBV5-4, with TRBD2 matching over 9 bases. V was pared by 6 bases and J by 3 bases, with 4 bases of the junction left unmatched. Germline-derived CDR1 and CDR2 are SGHNT and YYREEE (reference sequence). There are 14 residues in the CDR3. For the CDR3, the DNA is TGTGCCAGCACCTCTAGCGGGATCTACAATGAGCAGTTCTTC. Translated, it gives CASTSSGIYNEQFF.

This clone was counted a few times. This chain joins TRBV18 and TRBJ1-4; no clear D gene. The CDR3 totals 14 residues. Trimming shortened V by 3 bases and J by 4 bases, and 9 bases separated the two germline ends. CDR1 is KGHSH, CDR2 LQKENI, per germline. For the CDR3, the DNA is TGTGCCAGCTCACCTCTAGCGGGTAATGAAAAACTGTTTTTT. Amino acids: CASSPLAGNEKLFF.

This clone occurred once. In DNA form, the CDR3 reads TGTGCCAGCATAAAGGACAGGGGGACCTATGGCTACACCTTC. Translated, it gives CASIKDRGTYGYTF. The chain has TRBV2 and TRBJ1-2, with TRBD1 matching over 10 bases. Trimming at V came to 7 bases and at J to 4 bases, leaving 6 bases not matched to a gene. CDR3 length: 14 residues. CDR1 and CDR2 (germline): SNHLY, FYNNEI.

The chain recombines TRBV7-2 with TRBJ1-2; D call uncertain. The CDR3 loop spans 14 amino acids. Germline CDR1 and CDR2: SGHTA and FQGNSA. Deletions cut 4 bases from V and 0 bases from J, with 9 bases between. The CDR3 protein is CASSSVESNYGYTF. In nucleotides, the CDR3 is TGTGCCAGCAGCTCGGTTGAGTCTAACTATGGCTACACCTTC.

The rearrangement joins TRBV4-3 to TRBJ2-3; 11 bases fit TRBD2. The CDR3 contains 18 residues. Germline CDR1 is LGHNA and CDR2 is YSLEER. The junction had 8 bases not matched to a gene; V was cut back by 0 bases and J by 3 bases. Here the CDR3 reads CASSQEGLAGGGTDTQYF. CDR3 coding DNA: TGCGCCAGCAGCCAAGAGGGGCTAGCGGGGGGCGGTACAGATACGCAGTATTTT.

This clone turned up a few times. The rearrangement links TRBV4-2 to TRBJ1-1, with D hard to call. Trimming took off 1 base at V and 0 bases at J, with 9 bases between the two ends. CDR1 LGHNA and CDR2 YNFKEQ come from the germline V gene. The CDR3 covers 15 residues. The CDR3, as DNA: TGTGCCAGCAGCCAAGGGGAGTTCATGAACACTGAAGCTTTCTTT. Translation gives CASSQGEFMNTEAFF.